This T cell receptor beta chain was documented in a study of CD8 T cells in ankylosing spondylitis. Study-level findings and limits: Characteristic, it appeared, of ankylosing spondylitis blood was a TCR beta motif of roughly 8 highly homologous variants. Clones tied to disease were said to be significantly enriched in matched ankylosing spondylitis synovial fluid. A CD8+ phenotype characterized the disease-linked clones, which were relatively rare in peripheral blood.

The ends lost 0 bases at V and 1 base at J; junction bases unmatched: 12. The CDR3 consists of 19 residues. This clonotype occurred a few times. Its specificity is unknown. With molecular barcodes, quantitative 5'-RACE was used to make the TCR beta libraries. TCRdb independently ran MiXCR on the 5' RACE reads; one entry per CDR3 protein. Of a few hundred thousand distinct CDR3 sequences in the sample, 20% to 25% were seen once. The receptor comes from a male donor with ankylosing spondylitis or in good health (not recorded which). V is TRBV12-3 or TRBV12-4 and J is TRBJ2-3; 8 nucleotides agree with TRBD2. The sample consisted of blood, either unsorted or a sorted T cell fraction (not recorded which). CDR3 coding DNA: TGTGCCAGCAGTTTAGCGGGACTAGGTGCTTGGCCGGGCACAGATACGCAGTATTTT. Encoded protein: CASSLAGLGAWPGTDTQYF.